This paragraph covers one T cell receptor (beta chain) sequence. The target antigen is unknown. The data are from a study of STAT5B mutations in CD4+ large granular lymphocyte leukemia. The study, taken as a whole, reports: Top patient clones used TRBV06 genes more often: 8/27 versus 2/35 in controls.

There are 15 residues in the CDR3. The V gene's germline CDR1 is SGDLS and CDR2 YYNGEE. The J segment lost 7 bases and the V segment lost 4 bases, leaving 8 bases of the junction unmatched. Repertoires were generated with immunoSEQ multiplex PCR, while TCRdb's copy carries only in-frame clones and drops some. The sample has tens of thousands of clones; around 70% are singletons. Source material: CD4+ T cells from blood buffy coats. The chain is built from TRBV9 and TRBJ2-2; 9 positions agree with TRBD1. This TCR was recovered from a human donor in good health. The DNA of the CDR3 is TGTGCCAGCAGCAGGCGCCGGGACAGGGACGGGGAGCTGTTTTTT. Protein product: CASSRRRDRDGELFF. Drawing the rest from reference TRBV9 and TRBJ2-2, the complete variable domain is DSGVTQTPKHLITATGQRVTLRCSPRSGDLSVYWYQQSLDQGLQFLIQYYNGEERAKGNILERFSAQQFPDLHSELNLSSLELGDSALYFCASSRRRDRDGELFFGEGSRLTVL.